These 29 T cell receptor beta chains originate from one sample sequenced in a study of graft-versus-host responses after intestinal transplantation. Clones were sequenced by immunoSEQ multiplex PCR, and TCRdb holds only the in-frame ones, with some missing. The sample consists of about 80,000 clones, around 93% of them appearing once. The source was PBMCs, collected 98 days after intestinal transplantation. These receptors came from a human patient who received an intestinal transplant, so some T cells may come from the graft donor.

The rearrangement links TRBV2 to TRBJ2-7; a possible D gene is TRBD2 (5 bases). The ends were cut back, 3 bases at V and 4 bases at J, with 10 bases in the middle. CDR1 SNHLY and CDR2 FYNNEI come from the germline V gene. This CDR3 contains 13 residues. Here the CDR3 DNA reads TGTGCCAGCAGTGATGCGCGGGTATACGAGCAGTACTTC. Translation: CASSDARVYEQYF.

CDR3 nucleotide sequence: TGCGCCAGCAGCCAAGTAATAAGTGGTTCCTACGAGCAGTACTTC. Translating it yields CASSQVISGSYEQYF. J is TRBJ2-7 and V is TRBV4-1; D not resolved. With 1 base removed from V and 1 base from J, the gap between germline ends came to 11 bases. Germline V lookup: CDR1 MGHRA, CDR2 YSYEKL. The CDR3 is made up of 15 amino acids.

The chain recombines TRBV28 with TRBJ2-2; 10 positions agree with TRBD2. The V and J ends lost 5 bases and 5 bases, in that order; junction bases with no gene match: 20. The length of the CDR3 is 20 residues. CDR1 MDHEN and CDR2 SYDVKM come from the germline V gene. The CDR3 protein is CASSPSHPLLAGLRTGELFF. The CDR3 DNA reads TGTGCCAGCAGTCCCTCCCATCCTCTACTAGCGGGACTTCGAACCGGGGAGCTGTTTTTT.

V usage is TRBV9 and J usage is TRBJ2-7; 7 bases are a match to TRBD2. This CDR3 contains 17 residues. Germline V gene sequence: CDR1 SGDLS, CDR2 YYNGEE. V trimming: 0 bases; J trimming: 2 bases; junction bases outside the gene matches: 11. The CDR3 nucleotides are TGTGCCAGCAGCGTAGGGGCCATTCGACTAGCCGCCTACGAGCAGTACTTC. Translated: CASSVGAIRLAAYEQYF.

Of note for this clone: Other DNA sequences of this sample code for an identical CDR3. This chain links TRBV6-5 with TRBJ2-3; the D gene is possibly TRBD2 (6 bases). The V and J ends lost 2 bases and 7 bases respectively, with 16 bases between them. The V gene's germline CDR1 is MNHEY and CDR2 SVGAGI. This CDR3 region has 15 residues. Here the CDR3 reads CASSYAVSGSYTQYF. CDR3 in DNA: TGTGCCAGCAGTTACGCGGTTAGCGGCTCATATACGCAGTATTTT.

The chain joins TRBV21-1 to TRBJ2-5; TRBD1, the D gene given by the table, was not confirmed from the DNA. TRBV21-1 is a pseudogene. There are 14 residues in the CDR3. CDR3 coding DNA: TGTGCCAGCAGCAATGCAGTGCCCCAAGAGACCCAGTACTTC. This sequence encodes CASSNAVPQETQYF.

The V gene is TRBV29-1, the J gene TRBJ2-1; D not certain. The germline gives CDR1 SQVTM, CDR2 ANQGSEA. Trimming stripped 6 bases from V and 10 bases from J, with 13 bases between. The CDR3 extends over 11 amino acids. CDR3 sequence reads: CSVRTRPEQFF. The CDR3 coding sequence is TGCAGCGTCCGTACCCGTCCAGAGCAGTTCTTC.

The rearrangement uses TRBV5-1 and TRBJ1-1, with 8 bases aligning to TRBD1. Germline loops: CDR1 SGHRS, CDR2 YFSETQ. The CDR3 loop spans 16 amino acids. Unmatched junction bases numbered 6, after V lost 2 bases and J lost 0 bases. For the CDR3, the DNA is TGCGCCAGCAGCTTTAGACAGGGGCGTATGAACACTGAAGCTTTCTTT. Translated: CASSFRQGRMNTEAFF.

The genes are TRBV7-3 and TRBJ1-1, with a tentative D call TRBD1 (6 bases). Germline loops: CDR1 SGHTA, CDR2 FQGTGA. V was cut by 5 bases and J by 4 bases, with 17 bases left in between. CDR3 length: 15 amino acids. The CDR3 nucleotides read TGTGCCAGCAGCAAAAAGGGGGGAGAGGGCACTGAAGCTTTCTTT. Its protein is CASSKKGGEGTEAFF.

The chain recombines TRBV4-1 with TRBJ1-2; 8 nucleotides align to TRBD1. This CDR3 is built from 15 residues. Trimming took 8 bases from V and 4 from J; bases not matched to a gene: 12. In germline, CDR1 is MGHRA, CDR2 YSYEKL. The DNA for the CDR3 is TGCGCCAGCCAACATACCCAGGGGGCAGGCTATGGCTACACCTTC. Amino acid sequence: CASQHTQGAGYGYTF.

The rearrangement links TRBV5-1 to TRBJ1-2, with TRBD1 as a possible D gene (5 bases). V was cut by 3 bases and J by 12 bases, with 18 bases left in between. Per the germline V gene, CDR1 is SGHRS and CDR2 is YFSETQ. This CDR3 region has 13 residues. The CDR3 nucleotides read TGCGCCAGCAGCTCGGCGGGTTCAGGGAATCACACCTTC. Translating it yields CASSSAGSGNHTF. Full variable domain (rest looked up from reference TRBV5-1 and TRBJ1-2): KAGVTQTPRYLIKTRGQQVTLSCSPISGHRSVSWYQQTPGQGLQFLFEYFSETQRNKGNFPGRFSGRQFSNSRSEMNVSTLELGDSALYLCASSSAGSGNHTFGSGTRLTVV.

The chain recombines TRBV6-4 with TRBJ2-5, with 9 nucleotides matching TRBD2. This CDR3 has 15 residues. With V trimmed by 3 bases and J by 0 bases, 2 bases remained unmatched. Germline V gene data show CDR1 as MRHNA and CDR2 as SNTAGT. CDR3 in DNA: TGTGCCAGCAGTGAGGTAGCGGGGGACCAAGAGACCCAGTACTTC. Protein product: CASSEVAGDQETQYF.

The genes are TRBV4-1 and TRBJ2-3, with D tentatively TRBD2 (5 bases). V lost 0 bases and J 5 bases, leaving 18 bases between the germline ends. The CDR3 is 17 amino acids. The germline gives CDR1 MGHRA, CDR2 YSYEKL. The CDR3 sequence is CASSQDQPGIGLDTQYF. The CDR3 DNA sequence: TGCGCCAGCAGCCAAGATCAACCGGGGATCGGGTTAGATACGCAGTATTTT.

The CDR3 protein is CASSYLAGGNIQYF. CDR3 sequence (DNA): TGTGCCAGCAGTTACCTAGCGGGGGGAAACATTCAGTACTTC. J is TRBJ2-4 and V is TRBV6-5, with 11 bases fitting TRBD2. V was clipped by 2 bases and J by 6 bases; unmatched bases: 0. This CDR3 is built from 14 residues. From germline, CDR1 is MNHEY and CDR2 SVGAGI.

This chain joins TRBV6-1 and TRBJ2-2, with D possibly called TRBD1 or TRBD2 (6 bases each). Germline CDR1 and CDR2: MNHNS and SASEGT. The CDR3 is made up of 14 amino acids. V was pared by 2 bases and J by 7 bases, with 11 bases between. CDR3 coding DNA: TGTGCCAGCAGTGAACGGGGGCTAGGCGGGGAGCTGTTTTTT. Translation gives CASSERGLGGELFF.

Only one count was recorded for this clone. Here the CDR3 reads CASRNGGSYEQYF. In DNA form, the CDR3 reads TGTGCCAGCCGTAATGGGGGCTCCTACGAGCAGTACTTC. The chain links TRBV6-5 to TRBJ2-7, with D perhaps being TRBD1 or TRBD2 (5 bases each). CDR3 length equals 13 residues. Deletions cut 8 bases from V and 0 bases from J, with 11 bases between. CDR1 MNHEY and CDR2 SVGAGI come from the germline V gene.

V usage is TRBV5-1 and J usage is TRBJ2-7; 7 bases agree with TRBD2. V lost 0 bases to trimming and J lost 6 bases; unmatched junction nucleotides: 6. Germline-derived CDR1 and CDR2 are SGHRS and YFSETQ. The CDR3 length is 14 residues. CDR3 in amino acids: CASSLGRGGGEQYF. CDR3 DNA sequence: TGCGCCAGCAGCTTGGGTAGAGGCGGGGGCGAGCAGTACTTC.

J is TRBJ2-5 and V is TRBV7-9; 10 positions agree with TRBD2. Germline V CDR1 and CDR2: SEHNR, FQNEAQ (reference sequence). The junction had 0 bases not matched to a gene; V was cut back by 1 base and J by 1 base. The CDR3 has 15 residues. The CDR3, as DNA: TGTGCCAGCAGCTTAGGGACTAGCGGCCAAGAGACCCAGTACTTC. Translation gives CASSLGTSGQETQYF.

The chain is built from TRBV9 and TRBJ1-3, with 11 bases matching TRBD1. The trim removed 3 bases at V and 8 bases at J, leaving 4 bases unmatched. The germline V gene has CDR1 SGDLS and CDR2 YYNGEE. CDR3 length equals 14 residues. The CDR3 coding sequence is TGTGCCAGCAGCGCCCGGGACAGGGGGGACACCATATATTTT. This sequence encodes CASSARDRGDTIYF.

The genes are TRBV29-1 and TRBJ2-5; unclear D gene. Germline values: CDR1 SQVTM, CDR2 ANQGSEA. The CDR3 length is 14 residues. Trimming cost V 3 bases and J 0 bases, with 11 bases left between them. The CDR3 is CSVDRLADQETQYF. CDR3 in DNA: TGCAGCGTTGACAGGCTGGCAGACCAAGAGACCCAGTACTTC.

The chain recombines TRBV13 with TRBJ2-2; tentatively, D is TRBD1 or TRBD2 (5 bases each). Looked up from germline, CDR1 is PRHDT and CDR2 is FYEKMQ (reference sequence). This CDR3 region has 14 residues. V lost 5 bases and J 6 bases, leaving 13 bases between the germline ends. The CDR3 spells CASSPPGRPGELFF. The CDR3 DNA reads TGTGCCAGCAGCCCCCCGGGGCGGCCCGGGGAGCTGTTTTTT.

V is TRBV9 and J is TRBJ2-1; the match to TRBD1 covers 7 bases. V lost 2 bases to trimming and J lost 4 bases; unmatched junction nucleotides: 6. CDR1 and CDR2 (germline): SGDLS, YYNGEE. The CDR3 spans 15 residues. The CDR3 DNA reads TGTGCCAGCAGCGTGGTGGACAGGATTTACAATGAGCAGTTCTTC. Residues: CASSVVDRIYNEQFF.

This rearrangement joins TRBV29-1 to TRBJ1-1, with 7 bases lining up with TRBD1. The CDR3 spans 15 residues. Germline V gives CDR1 SQVTM, CDR2 ANQGSEA. The J segment lost 0 bases and the V segment lost 5 bases, leaving 9 bases of the junction unmatched. CDR3 region: CSVINPGTVNTEAFF. CDR3 DNA: TGCAGCGTTATAAATCCGGGGACAGTGAACACTGAAGCTTTCTTT.

The rearrangement uses TRBV6-6 and TRBJ2-3; the D is unclear. CDR1 and CDR2 (germline): MNHNY, SVGAGI (reference sequence). Trimming removed 6 bases from V and 1 base from J, with 8 bases in between. This CDR3 is 13 amino acids long. The CDR3 DNA follows: TGTGCCAGCAGGGGGTCGGGCACAGATACGCAGTATTTT. Its protein is CASRGSGTDTQYF.

This rearrangement joins TRBV5-6 to TRBJ2-7, with 7 bases matching TRBD2. The CDR3 contains 16 residues. The trim removed 0 bases at V and 0 bases at J, leaving 6 bases unmatched. Germline-derived CDR1 and CDR2 are SGHDT and YYEEEE. This CDR3 reads CASSLVGTTSSYEQYF. The DNA for the CDR3 is TGTGCCAGCAGCTTGGTCGGGACTACGAGCTCCTACGAGCAGTACTTC.

The CDR3 spells CASSGLTDTQYF. The CDR3 nucleotides read TGTGCCAGCAGTGGACTCACAGATACGCAGTATTTT. The chain carries TRBV27 and TRBJ2-3, with TRBD2 as a possible D gene (5 bases). Trimming took 5 bases from V and 2 from J, leaving 5 bases between them. The CDR3 totals 12 residues. The germline gives CDR1 MNHEY, CDR2 SMNVEV (reference sequence).

In nucleotides, the CDR3 is TGCGCCAGCAGCCACGCCCTCGGGACCTACGAGCAGTACTTC. Amino acids: CASSHALGTYEQYF. The genes are TRBV4-1 and TRBJ2-7, with D maybe TRBD2 (5 bases). The CDR3 is made up of 14 amino acids. V lost 3 bases, J lost 2 bases, and 11 bases lay in between. Germline V gene data show CDR1 as MGHRA and CDR2 as YSYEKL.

V usage is TRBV4-1 and J usage is TRBJ1-1; tentatively, D is TRBD1 (6 bases). The CDR3 totals 14 residues. Trimming took 0 bases from V and 4 from J, leaving 9 bases between them. Looked up from germline, CDR1 is MGHRA and CDR2 is YSYEKL. DNA for the CDR3: TGCGCCAGCAGCCAAGATCGAGGGGGCACTGAAGCTTTCTTT. Protein product: CASSQDRGGTEAFF.

V and J are TRBV6-1 and TRBJ2-7; D not certain. Germline lookup yields CDR1 MNHNS and CDR2 SASEGT. CDR3 length equals 11 residues. Trimming took off 5 bases at V and 5 bases at J, with 7 bases between the two ends. The CDR3 bases are TGTGCCAGCAGTCAAGGAAACGAGCAGTACTTC. This sequence encodes CASSQGNEQYF.